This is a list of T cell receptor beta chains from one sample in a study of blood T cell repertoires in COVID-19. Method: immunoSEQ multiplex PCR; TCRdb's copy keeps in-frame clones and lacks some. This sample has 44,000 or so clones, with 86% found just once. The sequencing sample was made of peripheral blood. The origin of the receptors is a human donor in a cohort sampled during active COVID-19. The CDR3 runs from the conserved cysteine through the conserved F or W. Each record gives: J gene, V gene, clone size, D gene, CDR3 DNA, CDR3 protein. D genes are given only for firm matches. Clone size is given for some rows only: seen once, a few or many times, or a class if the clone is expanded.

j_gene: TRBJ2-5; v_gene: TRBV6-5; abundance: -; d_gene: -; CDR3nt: TGTGCCAGTCGTCGGGTCCTGGGCGGGGAGACCCAGTACTTC; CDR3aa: CASRRVLGGETQYF
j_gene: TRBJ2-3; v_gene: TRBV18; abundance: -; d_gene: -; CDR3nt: TGTGCCAGCTCACCGGGAGCCCCGGCGGGGGCAGGGACAGATACGCAGTATTTT; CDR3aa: CASSPGAPAGAGTDTQYF
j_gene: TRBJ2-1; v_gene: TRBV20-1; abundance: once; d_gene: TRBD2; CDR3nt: TGCAGTGCTAGTGGCGGGAGCTACAATGAGCAGTTCTTC; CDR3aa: CSASGGSYNEQFF
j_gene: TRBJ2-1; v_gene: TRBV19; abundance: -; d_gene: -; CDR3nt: TGTGCCAGTAGTATAGATTCTAGCGCGATAAACTACAATGAGCAGTTCTTC; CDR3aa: CASSIDSSAINYNEQFF
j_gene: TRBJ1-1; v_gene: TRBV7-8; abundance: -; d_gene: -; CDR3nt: TGTGCCAGCAGCTTAGGCCAGCAAAGGAGAGGGACTGAAGCTTTCTTT; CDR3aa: CASSLGQQRRGTEAFF
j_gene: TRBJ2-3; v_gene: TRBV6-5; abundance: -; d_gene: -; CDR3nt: TGTGCCAGCAGTTATTCCAGGGCAGATACGCAGTATTTT; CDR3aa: CASSYSRADTQYF
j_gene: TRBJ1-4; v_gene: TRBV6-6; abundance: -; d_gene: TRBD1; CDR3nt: TGTGCCAGCAGGATAAAACAGGGGCGCGAGTATGAAAAACTGTTTTTT; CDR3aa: CASRIKQGREYEKLFF
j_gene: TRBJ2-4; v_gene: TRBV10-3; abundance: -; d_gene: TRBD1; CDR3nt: TGTGCCATCAGTGAGATGACAGGGAGCGCCAAAAACATTCAGTACTTC; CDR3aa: CAISEMTGSAKNIQYF
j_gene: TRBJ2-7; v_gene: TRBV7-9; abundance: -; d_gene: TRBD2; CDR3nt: TGTGCCAGCAGCTTAGGGGGAGGGGCCTACGAGCAGTACTTC; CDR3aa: CASSLGGGAYEQYF
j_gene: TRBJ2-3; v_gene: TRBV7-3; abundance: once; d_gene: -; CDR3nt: TGTGCCAGCAGCCTCGGGACTCCTTTGGATACGCAGTATTTT; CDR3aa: CASSLGTPLDTQYF
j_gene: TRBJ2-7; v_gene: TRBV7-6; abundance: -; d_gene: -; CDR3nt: TGTGCCAGCAGCTTAGGCCCGCCAGGCCTCCACGAGCAGTACTTC; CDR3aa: CASSLGPPGLHEQYF
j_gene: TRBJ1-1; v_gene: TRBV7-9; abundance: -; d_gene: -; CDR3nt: TGTGCCAGCAGCCCGCGACGGACAGACGAAGCTTTCTTT; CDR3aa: CASSPRRTDEAFF
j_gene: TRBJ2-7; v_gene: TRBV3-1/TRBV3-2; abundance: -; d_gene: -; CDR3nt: TGTGCCAGCAGCCGACCTCAGGGGGGCTCCTACGAGCAGTACTTC; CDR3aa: CASSRPQGGSYEQYF
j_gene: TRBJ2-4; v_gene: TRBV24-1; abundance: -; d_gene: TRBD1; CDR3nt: TGTGCCACCCCCCTTCGAAAGCGGGACAGGGAGAGGGGAACCAAAAACATTCAGTACTTC; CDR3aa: CATPLRKRDRERGTKNIQYF
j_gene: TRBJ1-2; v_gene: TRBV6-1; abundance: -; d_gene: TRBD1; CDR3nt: TGTGCCAGCAGTGAAGCGTCCGGGACAGTTTATGGCTACACCTTC; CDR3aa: CASSEASGTVYGYTF
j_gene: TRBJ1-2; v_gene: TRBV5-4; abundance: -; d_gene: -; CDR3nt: TGTGCCAGCAGCTTGGACGGGTATTATGGCTACACCTTC; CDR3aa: CASSLDGYYGYTF
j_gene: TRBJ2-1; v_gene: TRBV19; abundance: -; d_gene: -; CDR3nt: TGTGCCAGTAGCCGAGGAACAGGGCCCAATGAGCAGTTCTTC; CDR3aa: CASSRGTGPNEQFF
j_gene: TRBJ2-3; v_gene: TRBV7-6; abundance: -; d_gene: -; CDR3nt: TGTGCCAGCAGGCGGGGAGCTAGCACAGATACGCAGTATTTT; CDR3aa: CASRRGASTDTQYF
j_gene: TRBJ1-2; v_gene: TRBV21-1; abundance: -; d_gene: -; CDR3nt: TGTGCCAGGACCCGGGGGGTAAACTATGGCTACACCTTC; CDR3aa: CARTRGVNYGYTF
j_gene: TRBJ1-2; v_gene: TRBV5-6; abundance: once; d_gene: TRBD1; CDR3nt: TGTGCCAGCAGCTTCGGACAGGCGTTCAGTAGCTACACCTTC; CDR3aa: CASSFGQAFSSYTF
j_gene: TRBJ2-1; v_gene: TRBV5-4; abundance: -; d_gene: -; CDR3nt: TGTGCCAGCGGTCCTGGGGGGAGCTCCTACAATGAGCAGTTCTTC; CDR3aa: CASGPGGSSYNEQFF
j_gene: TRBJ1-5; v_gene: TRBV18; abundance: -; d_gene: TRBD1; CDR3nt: TGTGCCAGCTCTCGAGATAGCCCGGGACAGGGGGCTCAGCCCCAGCATTTT; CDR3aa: CASSRDSPGQGAQPQHF
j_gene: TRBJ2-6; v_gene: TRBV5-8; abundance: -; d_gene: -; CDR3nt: TGTGCCAGCAGCTTGGACCAGGGGAACGTCAATGGGGCCAACGTCCTGACTTTC; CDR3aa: CASSLDQGNVNGANVLTF
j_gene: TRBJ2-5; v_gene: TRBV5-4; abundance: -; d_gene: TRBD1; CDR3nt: TGTGCCAGCAGCTTGGAGGGGGCAGAGACCCAGTACTTC; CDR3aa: CASSLEGAETQYF
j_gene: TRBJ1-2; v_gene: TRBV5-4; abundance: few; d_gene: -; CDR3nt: TGTGCCAGCAGCTTTCAGGGGTGGGGCTACACCTTC; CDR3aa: CASSFQGWGYTF
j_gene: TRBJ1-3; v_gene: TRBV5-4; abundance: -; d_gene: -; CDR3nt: TGTGCCAGCAGCCTCGGGGGTACTTCTGGAAACACCATATATTTT; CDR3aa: CASSLGGTSGNTIYF
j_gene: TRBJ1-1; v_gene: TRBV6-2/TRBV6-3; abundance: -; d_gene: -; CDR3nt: TGTGCCAGCAGTTACTCGGAGGTCGGCCTGAACACTGAAGCTTTCTTT; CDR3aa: CASSYSEVGLNTEAFF
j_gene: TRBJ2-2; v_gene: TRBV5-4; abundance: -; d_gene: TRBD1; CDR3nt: TGTGCCAGCACCCGACAGGGTGGGAACACCGGGGAGCTGTTTTTT; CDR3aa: CASTRQGGNTGELFF
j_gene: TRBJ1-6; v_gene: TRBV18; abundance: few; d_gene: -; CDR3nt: TGTGCCAGCTCCTCGACACGGAATAATTCACCCCTCCACTTT; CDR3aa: CASSSTRNNSPLHF
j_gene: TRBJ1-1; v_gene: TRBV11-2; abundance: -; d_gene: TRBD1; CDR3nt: TGTGCCAGCAGCTGGGCGGGACAGGAAGCTTTCTTT; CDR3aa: CASSWAGQEAFF
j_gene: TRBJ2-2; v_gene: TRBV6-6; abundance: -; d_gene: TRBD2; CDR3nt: TGTGCCAGCAGCTATTCCAGCGGGGAAAGAGGCGGGGAGCTGTTTTTT; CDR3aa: CASSYSSGERGGELFF
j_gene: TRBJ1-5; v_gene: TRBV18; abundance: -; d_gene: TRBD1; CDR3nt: TGTGCCAGCTCACCGGGACAGGGTTACAATCAGCCCCAGCATTTT; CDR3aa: CASSPGQGYNQPQHF
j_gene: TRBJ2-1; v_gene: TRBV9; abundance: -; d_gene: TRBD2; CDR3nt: TGTGCCAGCAGCGTAGTAGCGGGGGGGCGGAATGAGCAGTTCTTC; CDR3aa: CASSVVAGGRNEQFF
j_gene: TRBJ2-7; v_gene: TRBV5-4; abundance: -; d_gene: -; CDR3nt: TGTGCCAGCAGCTTGGGGACTCCCTCCTACGAGCAGTACTTC; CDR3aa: CASSLGTPSYEQYF
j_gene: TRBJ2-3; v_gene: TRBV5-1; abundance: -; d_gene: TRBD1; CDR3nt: TGCGCCAGCAGCGCGGGACAGGGTGCAGATACGCAGTATTTT; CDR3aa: CASSAGQGADTQYF
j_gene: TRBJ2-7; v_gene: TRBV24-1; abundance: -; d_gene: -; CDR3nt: TGTGCCACCAGTGATTCGACAGGTAGCGACGAGCAGTACTTC; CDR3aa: CATSDSTGSDEQYF
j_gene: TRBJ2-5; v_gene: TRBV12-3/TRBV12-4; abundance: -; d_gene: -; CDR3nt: TGTGCCAGCAGCCCCTTTGAGGACCAGTACTTC; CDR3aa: CASSPFEDQYF
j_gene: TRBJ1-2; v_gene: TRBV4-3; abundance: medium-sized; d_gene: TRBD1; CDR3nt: TGCGCCAGCAGCCAAGATTCGGGACAGGGGGGATATGGCTACACCTTC; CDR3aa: CASSQDSGQGGYGYTF
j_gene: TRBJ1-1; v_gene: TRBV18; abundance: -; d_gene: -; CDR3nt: TGTGCCAGCTCACAATCAACAGGGAGAACTGAAGCTTTCTTT; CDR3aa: CASSQSTGRTEAFF
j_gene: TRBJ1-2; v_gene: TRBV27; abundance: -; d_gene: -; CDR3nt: TGTGCCAGCAGTTTCCGGGGCTATGGCTACACCTTC; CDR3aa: CASSFRGYGYTF
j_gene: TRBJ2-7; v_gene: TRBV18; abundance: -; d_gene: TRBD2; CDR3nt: TGTGCCAGCTCGCCTCCTAGCGGGGGGCCCGGTGAGCAGTACTTC; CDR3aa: CASSPPSGGPGEQYF
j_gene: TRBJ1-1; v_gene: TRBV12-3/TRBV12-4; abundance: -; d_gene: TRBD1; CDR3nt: TGTGCCAGCAGCCAGGGGGCAGGCACTGAAGCTTTCTTT; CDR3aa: CASSQGAGTEAFF
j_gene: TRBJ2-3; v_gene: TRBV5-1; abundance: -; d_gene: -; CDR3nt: TGCGCCAGCAGCTTCGGCGGGGCGATCACAGATACGCAGTATTTT; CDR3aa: CASSFGGAITDTQYF
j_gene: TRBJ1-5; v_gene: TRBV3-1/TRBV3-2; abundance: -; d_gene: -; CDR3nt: TGTGCCAGCAGCTCAGGGGTGGGCAATCAGCCCCAGCATTTT; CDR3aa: CASSSGVGNQPQHF
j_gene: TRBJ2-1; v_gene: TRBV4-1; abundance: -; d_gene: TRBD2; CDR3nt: TGCGCCAGCAGCCGCGGACTAGCGGGGGTTAATGAGCAGTTCTTC; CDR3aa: CASSRGLAGVNEQFF
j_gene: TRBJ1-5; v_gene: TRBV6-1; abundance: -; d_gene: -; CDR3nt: TGTGCCAGCAGTGAAGCGCAGAGGGGGTATCAGCCCCAGCATTTT; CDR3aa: CASSEAQRGYQPQHF
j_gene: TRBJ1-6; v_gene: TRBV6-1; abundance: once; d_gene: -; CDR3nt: TGTGCCAGCAGTGAAGCGGTATTCGGGAATTCACCCCTCCACTTT; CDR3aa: CASSEAVFGNSPLHF
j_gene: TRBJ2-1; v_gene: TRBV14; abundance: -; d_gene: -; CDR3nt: TGTGCCAGCAGCCAAGTAGGGGGGGGGCGCAATGAGCAGTTCTTC; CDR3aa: CASSQVGGGRNEQFF
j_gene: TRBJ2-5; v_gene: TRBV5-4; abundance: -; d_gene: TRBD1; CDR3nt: TGTGCCAGCAGCAGGTGGGACAGTCAAGAGACCCAGTACTTC; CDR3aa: CASSRWDSQETQYF
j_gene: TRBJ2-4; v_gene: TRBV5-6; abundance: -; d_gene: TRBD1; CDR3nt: TGTGCCAGCAGTTATCAGGGGGCGAGGCCCAAAAACATTCAGTACTTC; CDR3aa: CASSYQGARPKNIQYF
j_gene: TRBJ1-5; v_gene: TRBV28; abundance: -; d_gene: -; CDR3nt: TGTGCCAGCTTACCGGACTTGTATCAGCCCCAGCATTTT; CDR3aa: CASLPDLYQPQHF
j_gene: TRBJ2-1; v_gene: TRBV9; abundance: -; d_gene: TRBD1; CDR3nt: TGTGCCAGCAGCGCCCCGGGACAGGGGAATGGTGAGCAGTTCTTC; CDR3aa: CASSAPGQGNGEQFF